The rows below give T cell receptor beta chains drawn from one sample of a study of blood T cell repertoires in COVID-19. The data were produced by immunoSEQ multiplex PCR, yet TCRdb's version contains in-frame clones alone and is incomplete. The sample consists of some 290,000 clones, 85% to 90% of them appearing once. Sample: PBMCs or T cells enriched from blood (not recorded which). The receptors derive from a woman in her twenties or thirties who had recovered from COVID-19. Both conserved end residues are part of each CDR3. The order of the fields is J gene, clone size, D gene, V gene, CDR3 protein, CDR3 DNA. D genes are given only for firm matches. The listing skips clone size in some rows; elsewhere it reads once, few, many or a size class.

TRBJ1-3 | NA | TRBD1 | TRBV3-1/TRBV3-2 | CASSGTGETGNTIYF | TGTGCCAGCAGCGGTACAGGGGAAACTGGAAACACCATATATTTT
TRBJ2-7 | NA | TRBD2 | TRBV3-1/TRBV3-2 | CASSQAPSGSYEQYF | TGTGCCAGCAGCCAAGCCCCTAGCGGTTCCTACGAGCAGTACTTC
TRBJ1-5 | many | TRBD1 | TRBV6-5 | CASSYDRQGWSPQHF | TGTGCCAGCAGTTACGACCGACAGGGGTGGAGTCCCCAGCATTTT
TRBJ2-5 | NA | NA | TRBV20-1 | CSAPIVETQYF | TGCAGTGCGCCCATAGTGGAGACCCAGTACTTC
TRBJ1-1 | NA | NA | TRBV7-9 | CASSSAISTEAFF | TGTGCCAGCAGCTCCGCTATAAGCACTGAAGCTTTCTTT
TRBJ2-7 | few | TRBD1 | TRBV27 | CASSRTGEQKSYEQYF | TGTGCCAGCAGCCGGACAGGGGAACAAAAATCCTACGAGCAGTACTTC
TRBJ1-1 | NA | NA | TRBV13 | CASTLGGEGAFF | TGTGCCAGCACCCTTGGAGGAGAGGGAGCTTTCTTT
TRBJ1-1 | few | NA | TRBV4-3 | CASSPSYMNTEAFF | TGCGCCAGCAGCCCTAGTTATATGAACACTGAAGCTTTCTTT
TRBJ1-2 | NA | NA | TRBV19 | CASRSFGIGGINYSYTF | TGTGCCAGTAGATCATTCGGTATTGGCGGAATAAACTATAGCTACACCTTC
TRBJ1-4 | NA | NA | TRBV18 | CASSPPNDRANEKLFF | TGTGCCAGCTCACCACCCAATGACAGAGCTAATGAAAAACTGTTTTTT